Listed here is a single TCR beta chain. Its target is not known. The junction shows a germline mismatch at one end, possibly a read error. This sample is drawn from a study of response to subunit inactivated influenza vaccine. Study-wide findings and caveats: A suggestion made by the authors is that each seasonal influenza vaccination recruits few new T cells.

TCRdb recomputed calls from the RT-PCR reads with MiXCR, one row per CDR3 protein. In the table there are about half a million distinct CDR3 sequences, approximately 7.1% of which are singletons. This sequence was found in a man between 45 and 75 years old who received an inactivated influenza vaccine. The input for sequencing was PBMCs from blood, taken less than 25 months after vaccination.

CDR3 loop: CASGANRLSENGGF. As DNA, the CDR3 is TGTGCCAGCGGAGCTAATAGGCTCTCTGAAAACGGTGGCTTC. V and J are TRBV2 and TRBJ2-1; D gene uncertain. The CDR3 spans 14 residues. Germline V gives CDR1 SNHLY, CDR2 FYNNEI. The entire variable domain, with the rest obtained from reference TRBV2 and TRBJ2-1, is as follows: EPEVTQTPSHQVTQMGQEVILRCVPISNHLYFYWYRQILGQKVEFLVSFYNNEISEKSEIFDDQFSVERPDGSNFTLKIRSTKLEDSAMYFCASGANRLSENGGFGPGTRLTVL.